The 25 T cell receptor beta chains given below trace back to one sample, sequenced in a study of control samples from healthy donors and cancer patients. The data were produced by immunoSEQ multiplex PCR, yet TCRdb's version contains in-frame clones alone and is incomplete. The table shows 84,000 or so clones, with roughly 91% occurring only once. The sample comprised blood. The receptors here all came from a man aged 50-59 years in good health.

The CDR3 DNA reads as TGTGCCAGTAGTGTTCCGGGACAGGGATTCTTTCAGCCCCAGCATTTT. Translation gives CASSVPGQGFFQPQHF. The V call is TRBV19, the J call TRBJ1-5; 9 positions agree with TRBD1. CDR1 LNHDA and CDR2 SQIVND come from the germline V gene (reference sequence). V lost 5 bases, J lost 6 bases, and 11 bases stayed unmatched. The CDR3 has 16 amino acids.

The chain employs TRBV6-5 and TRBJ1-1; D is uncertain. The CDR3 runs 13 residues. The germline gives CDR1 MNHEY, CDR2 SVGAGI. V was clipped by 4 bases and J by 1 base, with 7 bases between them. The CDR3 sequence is CASSSPGNTEAFF. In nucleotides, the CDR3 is TGTGCCAGCAGTTCTCCAGGGAACACTGAAGCTTTCTTT.

CDR3 coding DNA: TGTGCCAGCAGCGTCCCCCCGGGGGCTCCCACTGAAGCTTTCTTT. Encoded protein: CASSVPPGAPTEAFF. The chain combines TRBV9 with TRBJ1-1, with a possible D match to TRBD1 (6 bases). This CDR3 comprises 15 residues. Germline lookup yields CDR1 SGDLS and CDR2 YYNGEE. Trimming shortened V by 2 bases and J by 4 bases, and 15 bases separated the two germline ends. The entire variable domain, with the rest obtained from reference TRBV9 and TRBJ1-1, is as follows: DSGVTQTPKHLITATGQRVTLRCSPRSGDLSVYWYQQSLDQGLQFLIQYYNGEERAKGNILERFSAQQFPDLHSELNLSSLELGDSALYFCASSVPPGAPTEAFFGQGTRLTVV.

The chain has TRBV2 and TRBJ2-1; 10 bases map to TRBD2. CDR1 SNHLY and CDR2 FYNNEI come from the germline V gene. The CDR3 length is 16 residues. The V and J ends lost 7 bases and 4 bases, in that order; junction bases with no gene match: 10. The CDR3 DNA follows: TGTGCCAGCACCCGGAGGGCTAGCGGGGGTTACAATGAGCAGTTCTTC. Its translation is CASTRRASGGYNEQFF.

This CDR3 reads CASSQEGAASRYF. The CDR3, as DNA: TGTGCCAGCAGCCAAGAAGGAGCAGCTTCTAGGTACTTC. The chain recombines TRBV3-1 (or the pseudogene TRBV3-2) with TRBJ2-5; no firm D call. Trimming stripped 0 bases from V and 13 bases from J, with 15 bases between. Germline lookup yields CDR1 LGHDT and CDR2 YNNKEL (reference sequence). This CDR3 has 13 residues.

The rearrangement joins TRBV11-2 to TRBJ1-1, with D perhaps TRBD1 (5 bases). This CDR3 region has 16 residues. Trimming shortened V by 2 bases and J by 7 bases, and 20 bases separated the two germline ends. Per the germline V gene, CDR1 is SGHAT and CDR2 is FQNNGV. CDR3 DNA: TGTGCCAGCAGCTTAACCTGGGGCAGGGCTAACGGTGAAGCTTTCTTT. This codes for CASSLTWGRANGEAFF.

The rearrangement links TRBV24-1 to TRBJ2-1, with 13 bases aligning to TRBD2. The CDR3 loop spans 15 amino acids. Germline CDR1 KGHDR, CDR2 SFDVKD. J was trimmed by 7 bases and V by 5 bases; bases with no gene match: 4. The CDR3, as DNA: TGTGCCACCAGTGCACCGGGACTAGCGGGGAATGAGCAGTTCTTC. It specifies CATSAPGLAGNEQFF.

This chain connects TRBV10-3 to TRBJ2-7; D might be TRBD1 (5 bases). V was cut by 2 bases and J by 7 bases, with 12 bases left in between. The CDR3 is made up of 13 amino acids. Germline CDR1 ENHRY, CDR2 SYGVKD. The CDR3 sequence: CAISEDSVGEQYF. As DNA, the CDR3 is TGTGCCATCAGTGAGGACAGCGTCGGGGAGCAGTACTTC.

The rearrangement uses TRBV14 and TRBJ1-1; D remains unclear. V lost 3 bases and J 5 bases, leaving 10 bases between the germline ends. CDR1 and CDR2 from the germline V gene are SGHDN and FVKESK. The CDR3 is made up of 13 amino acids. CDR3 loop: CASSQSRATEAFF. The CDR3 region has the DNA TGTGCCAGCAGCCAGTCAAGGGCTACTGAAGCTTTCTTT.

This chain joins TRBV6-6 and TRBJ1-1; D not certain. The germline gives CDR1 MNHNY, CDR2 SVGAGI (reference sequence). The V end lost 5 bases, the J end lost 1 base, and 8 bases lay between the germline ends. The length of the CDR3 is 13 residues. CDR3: CASSLKENTEAFF. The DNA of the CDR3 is TGTGCCAGCAGTCTCAAGGAGAACACTGAAGCTTTCTTT.

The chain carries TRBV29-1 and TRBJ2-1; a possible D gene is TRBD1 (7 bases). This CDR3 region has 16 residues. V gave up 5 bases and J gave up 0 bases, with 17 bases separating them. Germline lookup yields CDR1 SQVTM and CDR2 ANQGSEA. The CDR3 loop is CSVSREQGGSYNEQFF. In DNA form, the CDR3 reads TGCAGCGTTTCCCGGGAGCAGGGGGGCTCCTACAATGAGCAGTTCTTC.

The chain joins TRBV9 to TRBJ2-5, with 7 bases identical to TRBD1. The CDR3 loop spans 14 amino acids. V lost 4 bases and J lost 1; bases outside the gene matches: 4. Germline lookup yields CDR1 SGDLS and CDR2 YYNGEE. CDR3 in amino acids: CASSPWDSQETQYF. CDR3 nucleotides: TGTGCCAGCAGCCCATGGGACAGCCAAGAGACCCAGTACTTC. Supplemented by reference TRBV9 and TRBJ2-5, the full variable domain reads DSGVTQTPKHLITATGQRVTLRCSPRSGDLSVYWYQQSLDQGLQFLIQYYNGEERAKGNILERFSAQQFPDLHSELNLSSLELGDSALYFCASSPWDSQETQYFGPGTRLLVL.

The CDR3 loop reads CASSLGQLGTEAFF. In nucleotides, the CDR3 is TGTGCCAGCAGCTTAGGGCAACTCGGAACTGAAGCTTTCTTT. The chain employs TRBV7-9 and TRBJ1-1; D is unresolved. The ends were cut back, 1 base at V and 5 bases at J, with 11 bases in the middle. CDR3 length: 14 residues. In germline, CDR1 is SEHNR, CDR2 FQNEAQ (reference sequence).

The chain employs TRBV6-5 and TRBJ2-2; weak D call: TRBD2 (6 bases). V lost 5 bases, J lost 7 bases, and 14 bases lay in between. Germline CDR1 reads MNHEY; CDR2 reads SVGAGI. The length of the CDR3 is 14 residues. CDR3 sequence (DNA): TGTGCCAGCAGTCTCGGGAGATGGGGCGGGGAGCTGTTTTTT. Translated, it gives CASSLGRWGGELFF.

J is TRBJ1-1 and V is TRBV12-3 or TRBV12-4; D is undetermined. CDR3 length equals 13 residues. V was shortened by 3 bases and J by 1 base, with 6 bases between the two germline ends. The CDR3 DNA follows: TGTGCCAGCAGTTTTACAGAGAACACTGAAGCTTTCTTT. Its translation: CASSFTENTEAFF.

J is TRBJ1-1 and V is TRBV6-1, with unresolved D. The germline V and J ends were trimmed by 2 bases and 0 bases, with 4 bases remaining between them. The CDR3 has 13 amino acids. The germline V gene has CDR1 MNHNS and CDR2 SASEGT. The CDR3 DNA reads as TGTGCCAGCAGTGAACCCCTGAACACTGAAGCTTTCTTT. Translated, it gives CASSEPLNTEAFF.

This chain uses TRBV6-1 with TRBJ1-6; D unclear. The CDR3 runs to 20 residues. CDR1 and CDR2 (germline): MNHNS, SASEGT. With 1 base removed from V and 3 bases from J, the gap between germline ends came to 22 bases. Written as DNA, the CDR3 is TGTGCCAGCAGTGAAGTTGGTGAGGGAGGGTCCGCAAACTATAATTCACCCCTCCACTTT. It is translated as CASSEVGEGGSANYNSPLHF.

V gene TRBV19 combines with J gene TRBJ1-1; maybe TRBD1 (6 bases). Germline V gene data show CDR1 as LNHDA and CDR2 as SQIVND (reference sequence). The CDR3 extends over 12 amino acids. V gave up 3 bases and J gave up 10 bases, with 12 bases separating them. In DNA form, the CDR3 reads TGTGCCAGTAGTATCGGGGGCTCAGTAGCTTTCTTT. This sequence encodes CASSIGGSVAFF.

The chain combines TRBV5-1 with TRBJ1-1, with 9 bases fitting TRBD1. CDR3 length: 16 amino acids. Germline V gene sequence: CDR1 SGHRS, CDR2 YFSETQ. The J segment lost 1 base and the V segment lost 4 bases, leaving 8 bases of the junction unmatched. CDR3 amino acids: CASSLGWGQGNTEAFF. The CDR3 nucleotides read TGCGCCAGCAGCCTGGGGTGGGGACAGGGGAACACTGAAGCTTTCTTT.

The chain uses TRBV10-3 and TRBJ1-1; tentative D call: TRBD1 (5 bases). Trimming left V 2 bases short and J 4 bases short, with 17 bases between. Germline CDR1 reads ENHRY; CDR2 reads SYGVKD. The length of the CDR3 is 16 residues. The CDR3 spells CAISEAPGRTSTEAFF. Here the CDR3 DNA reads TGTGCCATCAGTGAGGCGCCGGGACGGACCTCCACTGAAGCTTTCTTT.

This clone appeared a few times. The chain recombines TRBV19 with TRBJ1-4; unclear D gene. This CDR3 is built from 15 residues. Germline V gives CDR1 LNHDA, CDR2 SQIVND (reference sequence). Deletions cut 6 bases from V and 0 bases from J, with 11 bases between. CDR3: CASRAALATNEKLFF. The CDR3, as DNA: TGTGCCAGTAGGGCAGCTTTAGCAACTAATGAAAAACTGTTTTTT.

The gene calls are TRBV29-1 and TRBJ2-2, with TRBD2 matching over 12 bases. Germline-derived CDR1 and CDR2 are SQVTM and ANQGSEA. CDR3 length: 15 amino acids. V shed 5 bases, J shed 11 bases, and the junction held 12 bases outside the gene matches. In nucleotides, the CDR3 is TGCAGCGTTAAAAGGGCTAGCGGGGGGGCTAACGAGCTGTTTTTT. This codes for CSVKRASGGANELFF.

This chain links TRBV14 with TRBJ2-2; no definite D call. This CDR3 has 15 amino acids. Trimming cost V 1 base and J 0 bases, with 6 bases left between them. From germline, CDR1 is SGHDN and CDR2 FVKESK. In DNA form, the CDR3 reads TGTGCCAGCAGCCAAGTTCAAACGAACACCGGGGAGCTGTTTTTT. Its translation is CASSQVQTNTGELFF.

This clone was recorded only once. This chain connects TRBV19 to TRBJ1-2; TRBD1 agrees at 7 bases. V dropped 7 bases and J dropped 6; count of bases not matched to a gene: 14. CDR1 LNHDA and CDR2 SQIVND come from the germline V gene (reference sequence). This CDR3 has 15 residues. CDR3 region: CASTNQGDQRNGYTF. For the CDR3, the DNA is TGTGCCAGTACCAATCAGGGGGATCAAAGGAATGGCTACACCTTC.

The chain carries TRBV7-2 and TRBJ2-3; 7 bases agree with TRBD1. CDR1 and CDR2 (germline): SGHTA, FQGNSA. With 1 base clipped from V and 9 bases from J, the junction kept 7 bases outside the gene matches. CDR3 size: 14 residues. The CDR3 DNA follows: TGTGCCAGCAGCTTAGTCCGACAGGGTTTGACGCAGTATTTT. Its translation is CASSLVRQGLTQYF.